These T cell receptor beta chains were read from a single sample in a study of T cells after posttransplantation cyclophosphamide. The data were produced by immunoSEQ multiplex PCR, yet TCRdb's version contains in-frame clones alone and is incomplete. The sample includes approximately 19,000 clones, 85% to 90% of them seen just once. The specimen comprised PBMCs, sampled roughly 49 weeks after allogeneic stem cell transplant with calcineurin inhibitor and methotrexate. These TCRs come from a female patient aged 25-39 years who received an allogeneic stem cell transplant from an unrelated donor, was CMV-positive, and had acute and chronic GVHD. Some T cells may be supplied by the graft donor. Each CDR3 is given with its conserved first and last residue. Clone size appears in some rows only: once, few, many, or a class for an expanded clone.

V,size,CDR3
TRBV9,once,CASSLTSLLADGGDEQFF
TRBV19,few,CASSIGTGGNQPQHF
TRBV7-8,.,CASSSGARGGGYEQYF
TRBV28,.,CASSLRYEQYF
TRBV5-4,.,CASRPGVPGTEAFF
TRBV9,.,CASSPSEAFF
TRBV28,.,CASISREDTGELFF
TRBV30,.,CAWIAGQGISGNTIYF
TRBV30,.,CAWSVQYEQYF
TRBV7-9,.,CASSFTSGSTDTQYF
TRBV4-3,.,CASSQDFEGGWTGELFF
TRBV19,.,CASSLRRNTEAFF
TRBV18,.,CASSPLSGDSSGGYTF
TRBV19,once,CASSSRTINTGELFF
TRBV19,once,CASTEGAGHYGYTF
TRBV6-5,.,CASIRQGDSYNEQFF
TRBV18,.,CASSPDRANTEAFF